A single sample gave rise to the 29 T cell receptor beta chains below, sequenced in a study of identical twins. TCRdb reprocessed the 5' RACE reads via MiXCR and lists one record per CDR3 protein. The table shows 250,000 or so distinct CDR3 sequences, with roughly 13% occurring only once. In addition, the sample was reused for a study of yellow fever vaccine responses in identical twins.

Sequences were obtained from memory (CD45RO+) T cells sorted from blood. All receptors derive from a woman in her late teens or twenties in good health.

This clonotype has ten or more counts. The V gene is TRBV12-3 or TRBV12-4, the J gene TRBJ2-1, with TRBD1 matching 8 bases. J gave up 4 bases and V 4 bases, and 6 bases lay outside the gene matches. This CDR3 spans 15 amino acids. The CDR3 sequence is CASSSDRATYNEQFF. CDR3 coding DNA: TGTGCCAGCAGTTCGGACAGGGCGACTTACAATGAGCAGTTCTTC.

This clonotype occurred many times. This chain uses TRBV5-1 with TRBJ2-7; no definite D call. Per the germline V gene, CDR1 is SGHRS and CDR2 is YFSETQ. V was pared by 0 bases and J by 2 bases, with 12 bases between. CDR3 length equals 15 residues. The DNA for the CDR3 is TGCGCCAGCAGCTTGGCTCCAGCGTCTACCTACGAGCAGTACTTC. This encodes CASSLAPASTYEQYF.

At least ten counts were recorded for this clonotype. The rearrangement links TRBV10-3 to TRBJ2-3; no definite D call. The CDR3 is 14 residues long. The V gene's germline CDR1 is ENHRY and CDR2 SYGVKD. The V end lost 8 bases, the J end lost 5 bases, and 17 bases lay between the germline ends. Written as DNA, the CDR3 is TGTGCCATCCAGGAGAACAATGGGGTAGATACGCAGTATTTT. Its protein product is CAIQENNGVDTQYF.

This clonotype was seen ten or more times. The chain employs TRBV29-1 and TRBJ2-3, with D perhaps matching TRBD1 or TRBD2 (5 bases each). Trimming took off 4 bases at V and 1 base at J, with 18 bases between the two ends. The CDR3 is 16 residues long. Germline V CDR1 and CDR2: SQVTM, ANQGSEA. DNA for the CDR3: TGCAGCGTTGTGAGGGGTTCAGGCTTCCGCACAGATACGCAGTATTTT. This translates into CSVVRGSGFRTDTQYF.

This clonotype was seen at least ten times. The gene calls are TRBV11-2 and TRBJ1-1; no firm D call. The V gene lost 5 bases and the J gene lost 1 base, with 8 bases spanning the gap. Germline CDR1 reads SGHAT; CDR2 reads FQNNGV. There are 13 residues in the CDR3. The CDR3 region is CASSLEPNTEAFF. As DNA, the CDR3 is TGTGCCAGCAGCCTCGAGCCGAACACTGAAGCTTTCTTT. Together with reference TRBV11-2 and TRBJ1-1, the CDR3 gives the full variable domain: EAGVAQSPRYKIIEKRQSVAFWCNPISGHATLYWYQQILGQGPKLLIQFQNNGVVDDSQLPKDRFSAERLKGVDSTLKIQPAKLEDSAVYLCASSLEPNTEAFFGQGTRLTVV.

There are a few counts of this clonotype. This sequence joins TRBV20-1 and TRBJ2-1; D is possibly TRBD1 (6 bases). Trimming cost V 7 bases and J 0 bases, with 13 bases left between them. This CDR3 spans 14 amino acids. The germline V gene encodes CDR1 DFQATT and CDR2 SNEGSKA (reference sequence). CDR3 in DNA: TGCAGTGAACAGGGTTCAAGCTCCTACAATGAGCAGTTCTTC. Amino acids: CSEQGSSSYNEQFF.

In this sample, this clonotype turned up a few times. The chain carries TRBV7-3 and TRBJ1-2, with 8 bases fitting TRBD1. Germline-derived CDR1 and CDR2 are SGHTA and FQGTGA. The CDR3 covers 15 residues. Trimming cost V 4 bases and J 0 bases; bases outside gene matches: 4. The DNA for the CDR3 is TGTGCCAGCAGCTCCTCAGGGGGCTCTAACTATGGCTACACCTTC. It specifies CASSSSGGSNYGYTF.

As to this clonotype: This likely comes from a read error, as the CDR3 has no conserved phenylalanine or tryptophan at its end. The chain recombines TRBV7-9 with TRBJ2-7; either TRBD1 or TRBD2 may supply D (6 bases each). Germline-derived CDR1 and CDR2 are SEHNR and FQNEAQ (reference sequence). This CDR3 is built from 13 residues. The ends were cut back, 3 bases at V and 3 bases at J, with 9 bases in the middle. The CDR3 DNA sequence: TGTGCCAGCAGCTTTGGGGGGCTCTACGAGCAGTACCTC. It is translated as CASSFGGLYEQYL.

Many counts were recorded for this clonotype. This chain uses TRBV29-1 with TRBJ2-2; D is unresolved. CDR1 is SQVTM and CDR2 is ANQGSEA in the germline V gene. V was trimmed by 0 bases and J by 0 bases, leaving 11 bases between them. The CDR3 extends over 16 amino acids. CDR3 protein: CSVEDRLSSNTGELFF. CDR3 bases: TGCAGCGTTGAAGATCGCCTGAGCTCGAACACCGGGGAGCTGTTTTTT.

This clonotype was seen repeatedly, ten times or more. V gene TRBV20-1 combines with J gene TRBJ2-7, with D uncertain. V lost 1 base and J lost 2, with 12 bases in between. CDR3 length: 14 amino acids. Looked up from germline, CDR1 is DFQATT and CDR2 is SNEGSKA (reference sequence). Written as DNA, the CDR3 is TGCAGTGCTAGAGGGCCTACCCACACCTACGAGCAGTACTTC. It encodes CSARGPTHTYEQYF.

This clonotype was counted ten times or more. The V call is TRBV4-3, the J call TRBJ2-3, with TRBD2 matching over 9 bases. The germline CDR1 and CDR2 sequences are LGHNA and YSLEER. Trimming took 4 bases from V and 2 from J; bases not matched to a gene: 7. The CDR3 consists of 16 residues. This chain's CDR3 is CASSPRLAEYTDTQYF. CDR3 in DNA: TGCGCCAGCAGCCCACGACTAGCGGAATACACAGATACGCAGTATTTT.

This chain connects TRBV20-1 to TRBJ2-7; D might be TRBD2 (6 bases). Trimming cost V 3 bases and J 6 bases, with 9 bases left between them. CDR3 length equals 11 residues. CDR1 and CDR2 (germline): DFQATT, SNEGSKA (reference sequence). CDR3 loop: CSASLAFEQYF. CDR3 coding DNA: TGCAGTGCTAGCCTAGCGTTCGAGCAGTACTTC.

The CDR3 sequence: CASSLFTAGQGGEQYF. Here the CDR3 DNA reads TGCGCCAGCAGCTTATTTACCGCGGGGCAGGGGGGCGAGCAGTACTTC. The chain is built from TRBV5-1 and TRBJ2-7, with a possible D match to TRBD1 (7 bases). This CDR3 has 16 amino acids. Germline V gene sequence: CDR1 SGHRS, CDR2 YFSETQ. Trimming left V 2 bases short and J 6 bases short, with 21 bases between.

The chain recombines TRBV11-3 with TRBJ2-5; D might be TRBD2 (7 bases). CDR1 SGHNT and CDR2 YENEEA come from the germline V gene. V dropped 3 bases and J dropped 5 bases, with 16 bases sitting between them. This CDR3 region has 15 residues. The CDR3 DNA is TGTGCCAGCAGCTTGGGGGGGGGGGCGGTGGAGACCCAGTACTTC. Translation: CASSLGGGAVETQYF. The full variable domain, in which reference TRBV11-3 and TRBJ2-5 provide the parts outside the CDR3, is EAGVVQSPRYKIIEKKQPVAFWCNPISGHNTLYWYLQNLGQGPELLIRYENEEAVDDSQLPKDRFSAERLKGVDSTLKIQPAELGDSAVYLCASSLGGGAVETQYFGPGTRLLVL.

Remarks on this clonotype: A much bigger clone sits one base away, suggesting this may be a read error. The chain has TRBV10-2 and TRBJ2-5, with a tentative D call TRBD2 (6 bases). Germline V gene lookup returns CDR1 WSHSY and CDR2 SAAADI. There are 12 residues in the CDR3. The V end was cut by 6 bases, the J end by 1 base, with 6 bases between. The CDR3 coding sequence is TGCGCCAGCAGACTAGCCCAAGAGACCCAGTACTTC. Amino acids: CASRLAQETQYF.

The rearrangement uses TRBV28 and TRBJ2-5, with 7 bases matching TRBD2. The CDR3 runs 14 residues. Germline CDR1 MDHEN, CDR2 SYDVKM. Trimming at V came to 7 bases and at J to 4 bases, leaving 9 bases not matched to a gene. CDR3: CASNTRGIGETQYF. The CDR3 DNA sequence: TGTGCCAGCAACACGCGGGGGATTGGAGAGACCCAGTACTTC.

The CDR3 DNA sequence: TGTACCTTCAGTATGACTAGCGGGGGGGCTCCCTACACAGATACGCAGTATTTT. The encoded protein is CTFSMTSGGAPYTDTQYF. This chain joins TRBV2 and TRBJ2-3; 14 nucleotides match TRBD2. CDR1 is SNHLY and CDR2 is FYNNEI in the germline V gene. The CDR3 has 18 amino acids.

The chain couples TRBV5-1 to TRBJ2-1, with TRBD2 identical over 11 bases. CDR1 is SGHRS, CDR2 YFSETQ, per germline. V was clipped by 6 bases and J by 4 bases; unmatched bases: 9. CDR3 length: 16 residues. The CDR3 bases are TGCGCCAGCACAATAGCGGGAGGGCGGAATTACAATGAGCAGTTCTTC. Protein sequence: CASTIAGGRNYNEQFF. Drawing the rest from reference TRBV5-1 and TRBJ2-1, the complete variable domain is KAGVTQTPRYLIKTRGQQVTLSCSPISGHRSVSWYQQTPGQGLQFLFEYFSETQRNKGNFPGRFSGRQFSNSRSEMNVSTLELGDSALYLCASTIAGGRNYNEQFFGPGTRLTVL.

The chain carries TRBV6-2 or TRBV6-3 and TRBJ2-5, with TRBD2 matching 7 bases. Germline V gives CDR1 MNHEY, CDR2 SVGEGT. This CDR3 has 12 amino acids. Trimming at V came to 10 bases and at J to 2 bases, leaving 4 bases not matched to a gene. CDR3: CATGRGQETQYF. As DNA, the CDR3 is TGTGCCACCGGGCGGGGGCAAGAGACCCAGTACTTC.

This clonotype was observed a few times. One end of the junction varies from germline; a read error may be responsible. This CDR3 is CASSVEGTGSQPQHF. CDR3 DNA sequence: TGTGCTAGCAGCGTAGAGGGCACAGGGAGTCAGCCCCAGCATTTT. The rearrangement uses TRBV9 and TRBJ1-5; possibly TRBD1 for D (6 bases). This CDR3 is built from 15 residues. Germline V gene sequence: CDR1 SGDLS, CDR2 YYNGEE.

This chain joins TRBV6-1 and TRBJ2-1; no reliable D call. The V end lost 10 bases, the J end lost 9 bases, and 16 bases lay between the germline ends. This CDR3 spans 12 amino acids. Germline V lookup: CDR1 MNHNS, CDR2 SASEGT. The CDR3 bases are TGTGCCACCACCTCCCCTGTCGGTGAGCAGTTCTTC. This gives the protein CATTSPVGEQFF.

This clonotype was counted ten times or more. The junction departs from germline at one end; a sequencing error may be responsible. The rearrangement joins TRBV4-3 to TRBJ2-3, with D tentatively TRBD1 (5 bases). The CDR3 consists of 13 residues. Germline V CDR1 and CDR2: LGHNA, YSLEER. In DNA form, the CDR3 reads TGTGCCAGCAGTCCACAGGGCACAGATACGCAGTATTTT. Translation: CASSPQGTDTQYF.

There are many counts of this clonotype. The chain has TRBV5-1 and TRBJ2-2, with a possible D match to TRBD1 (5 bases). V lost 2 bases, J lost 3 bases, and 5 bases lay in between. From germline, CDR1 is SGHRS and CDR2 YFSETQ. This CDR3 has 13 amino acids. CDR3 nucleotides: TGCGCCAGCAGCTTACAGGACACCGGGGAGCTGTTTTTT. Its translation: CASSLQDTGELFF.

This chain connects TRBV28 to TRBJ2-3; D unclear. The V gene's germline CDR1 is MDHEN and CDR2 SYDVKM. The V and J ends lost 5 bases and 5 bases respectively, with 14 bases between them. This CDR3 is built from 14 residues. The CDR3 reads CASSGPSSVDTQYF. Written as DNA, the CDR3 is TGTGCCAGCAGTGGGCCATCCTCGGTAGATACGCAGTATTTT.

This clonotype came up many times. The V and J genes are TRBV29-1 and TRBJ2-5, with 7 nucleotides matching TRBD2. Germline V gives CDR1 SQVTM, CDR2 ANQGSEA. The CDR3 is made up of 14 amino acids. Trimming took 6 bases from V and 4 from J; bases not matched to a gene: 11. The CDR3 is CSVGGLAGVETQYF. The DNA for the CDR3 is TGCAGCGTGGGTGGCTTGGCGGGAGTAGAGACCCAGTACTTC.

The rearrangement joins TRBV5-3 to TRBJ1-5, with 10 positions matching TRBD1. TRBV5-3 is an open reading frame whose function is uncertain. V lost 4 bases, J lost 2 bases, and 9 bases stayed unmatched. The CDR3 is made up of 17 amino acids. In DNA form, the CDR3 reads TGTGCCAGAAGCCCGTCCCGGGACAGGGGCGGCAATCAGCCCCAGCATTTT. Its protein is CARSPSRDRGGNQPQHF.

This clonotype turned up a few times. The chain employs TRBV11-2 and TRBJ2-4; D perhaps matches TRBD2 (7 bases). CDR1 and CDR2 from the germline V gene are SGHAT and FQNNGV. Deletions cut 5 bases from V and 5 bases from J, with 13 bases between. This CDR3 contains 14 residues. CDR3 coding DNA: TGTGCCAGCAGCCGACCGGGGGGCCAAAACATTCAGTACTTC. Protein sequence: CASSRPGGQNIQYF.

J is TRBJ2-1 and V is TRBV5-1; D might be TRBD1 (6 bases). V gave up 0 bases and J gave up 2 bases, with 21 bases separating them. CDR3 size: 19 residues. Germline V CDR1 and CDR2: SGHRS, YFSETQ. This chain's CDR3 is CASSLALKQGIGTYNEQFF. CDR3 nucleotide sequence: TGCGCCAGCAGCTTGGCTCTTAAGCAGGGGATAGGAACCTACAATGAGCAGTTCTTC.

DNA of the CDR3: TGTGCCAGCTCACCACCTGTGAGGGACTATGGCTACACCTTC. Its protein is CASSPPVRDYGYTF. The chain combines TRBV18 with TRBJ1-2; D remains ambiguous. V was clipped by 0 bases and J by 3 bases, with 8 bases between them. CDR1 and CDR2 from the germline V gene are KGHSH and LQKENI. This CDR3 is 14 amino acids long.